These 7 T cell receptor beta chains originate from one sample sequenced in a study of monozygotic twins with inflammatory bowel disease. TCRdb reanalyzed the 5' RACE reads and collapses them to one entry per CDR3 protein, without DNA. This sample's table reports approximately 210,000 distinct CDR3 sequences. The sequenced material came from blood. The receptors derive from a human donor with ulcerative colitis or Crohn's disease, or a healthy co-twin of an affected twin (not recorded which).

The chain joins TRBV5-1 to TRBJ2-7. This CDR3 is built from 15 residues. Looked up from germline, CDR1 is SGHRS and CDR2 is YFSETQ. CDR3 amino acids: CASTPQAGSTYEQYF.

The chain links TRBV20-1 to TRBJ1-1. CDR1 and CDR2 (germline): DFQATT, SNEGSKA (reference sequence). The CDR3 runs 15 residues. The CDR3 loop is CSAPQLGSRETEAFF.

V gene TRBV5-6 combines with J gene TRBJ2-7; TCRdb's D gene call, TRBD1, goes unchecked for lack of DNA. The CDR3 length is 14 residues. Germline lookup yields CDR1 SGHDT and CDR2 YYEEEE. Here the CDR3 reads CASSLRTEDYEQYF.

This chain connects TRBV24-1 to TRBJ2-1; the D call from TCRdb, TRBD2, cannot be confirmed without DNA. CDR3 length equals 15 residues. Per germline, CDR1 KGHDR and CDR2 SFDVKD. The CDR3 region is CATSRGDYLYNEQFF.

The V call is TRBV6-5, the J call TRBJ1-6; TCRdb's D gene call, TRBD1, goes unchecked for lack of DNA. Germline CDR1 and CDR2: MNHEY and SVGAGI. CDR3 size: 18 residues. The CDR3 sequence: CASSLPSWDGGYNSPLHF.

The rearrangement joins TRBV7-2 to TRBJ2-1. The germline V gene has CDR1 SGHTA and CDR2 FQGNSA. This CDR3 has 11 residues. CDR3 sequence: CASSPSNEQFF.

This chain joins TRBV7-8 and TRBJ2-5; TCRdb reports TRBD2, a call that lacks DNA to check it against. From germline, CDR1 is SGHVS and CDR2 FQNEAQ. This CDR3 region has 17 residues. The CDR3 reads CASSLKLASNIEETQYF. The variable domain in full, completed from reference TRBV7-8 and TRBJ2-5, reads GAGVSQSPRYKVAKRGQDVALRCDPISGHVSLFWYQQALGQGPEFLTYFQNEAQLDKSGLPSDRFFAERPEGSVSTLKIQRTQQEDSAVYLCASSLKLASNIEETQYFGPGTRLLVL.